Listed here are 3 T cell receptor beta chains from one sample, sequenced in a study of T cells in Graves' hyperthyroidism and ophthalmopathy. RNA transcripts gave rise to amplified TCR beta CDR3 regions. Carried out on the TCR CDR3, a first-round RT-PCR used the HTBI primer set. TCRdb itself ran the multiplex PCR reads through MiXCR, one entry per CDR3 protein. The sample holds fewer than 350,000 distinct CDR3 sequences, 15% to 20% seen once. Material: blood. The receptors come from a woman between 40 and 50 years old with Graves' ophthalmopathy.

The chain is built from TRBV20-1 and TRBJ2-7, with 11 bases aligning to TRBD2. Per the germline V gene, CDR1 is DFQATT and CDR2 is SNEGSKA (reference sequence). J lost 5 bases, V lost 2 bases, and 5 bases had no gene match. There are 14 residues in the CDR3. The CDR3 sequence: CSARSGTSGNEQYF. CDR3 DNA: TGCAGTGCTAGATCCGGGACTAGCGGTAACGAGCAGTACTTC.

Many counts were recorded for this clonotype. The chain recombines TRBV20-1 with TRBJ1-5; 8 nucleotides match TRBD1. With V trimmed by 5 bases and J by 7 bases, 4 bases remained unmatched. Germline assignment: CDR1 DFQATT and CDR2 SNEGSKA (reference sequence). The CDR3 loop spans 12 amino acids. CDR3 sequence: CSAGQGRQPQHF. In DNA, the CDR3 is TGCAGTGCTGGACAGGGTCGACAGCCCCAGCATTTT.

The chain carries TRBV12-3 or TRBV12-4 and TRBJ1-2; D is unresolved. CDR3 length equals 14 residues. V gave up 2 bases and J gave up 7 bases, with 14 bases separating them. In DNA, the CDR3 is TGTGCCAGCAGTTTAAGACGGCAGAACGGTGGCTACACCTTC. Residues: CASSLRRQNGGYTF.